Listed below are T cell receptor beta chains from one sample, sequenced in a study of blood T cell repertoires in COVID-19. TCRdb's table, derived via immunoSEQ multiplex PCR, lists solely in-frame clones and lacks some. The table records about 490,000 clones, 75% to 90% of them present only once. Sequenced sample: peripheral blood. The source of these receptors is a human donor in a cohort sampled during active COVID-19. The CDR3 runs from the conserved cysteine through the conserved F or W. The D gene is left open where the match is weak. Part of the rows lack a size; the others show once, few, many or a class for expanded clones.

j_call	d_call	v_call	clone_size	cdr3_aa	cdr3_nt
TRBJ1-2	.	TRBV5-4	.	CASSSGTTSNYGYTF	TGTGCCAGCAGCTCCGGGACAACTTCTAACTATGGCTACACCTTC
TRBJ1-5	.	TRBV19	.	CASNGIKRGSNQPQHF	TGTGCCAGTAACGGGATAAAACGGGGGTCCAATCAGCCCCAGCATTTT
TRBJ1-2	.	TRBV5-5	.	CASSFREANYGYTF	TGTGCCAGCAGCTTCAGGGAGGCTAACTATGGCTACACCTTC
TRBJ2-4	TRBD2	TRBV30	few	CAGGRRREGNIQYF	TGTGCCGGGGGAAGAAGGCGGGAGGGAAACATTCAGTACTTC
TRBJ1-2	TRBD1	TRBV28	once	CASSFGTGGSGYTF	TGTGCCAGCAGTTTCGGGACAGGGGGTAGTGGCTACACCTTC
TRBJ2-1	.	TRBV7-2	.	CASSLGAASYNEQFF	TGTGCCAGCAGCTTAGGGGCTGCCTCCTACAATGAGCAGTTCTTC
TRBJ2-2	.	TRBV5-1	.	CASSVTQNTGELFF	TGCGCCAGCAGCGTGACACAGAACACCGGGGAGCTGTTTTTT
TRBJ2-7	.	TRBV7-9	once	CASSARVGGYEQYF	TGTGCCAGCAGCGCTAGGGTGGGCGGGTACGAGCAGTACTTC
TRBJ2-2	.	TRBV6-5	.	CASRRGSAGELFF	TGTGCCAGCAGGAGAGGGTCGGCCGGGGAGCTGTTTTTT
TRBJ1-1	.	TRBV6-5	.	CAVRYRVETEAFF	TGTGCCGTGCGGTACAGGGTGGAAACTGAAGCTTTCTTT
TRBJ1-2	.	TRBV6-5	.	CASSYMGASNYGYTF	TGTGCCAGCAGTTATATGGGGGCTTCTAACTATGGCTACACCTTC
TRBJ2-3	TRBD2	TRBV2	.	CASIPGLVTDTQYF	TGTGCCAGCATACCGGGACTAGTAACAGATACGCAGTATTTT
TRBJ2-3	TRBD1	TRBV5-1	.	CASSLEGAGGTDTQYF	TGCGCCAGCAGCTTGGAGGGGGCCGGTGGCACAGATACGCAGTATTTT
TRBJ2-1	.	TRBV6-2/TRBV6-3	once	CASSYGGHNEQFF	TGTGCCAGCAGTTACGGGGGCCACAATGAGCAGTTCTTC
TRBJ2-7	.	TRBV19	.	CASSIFTGGAYEQYF	TGTGCCAGTAGTATATTTACAGGAGGGGCCTACGAGCAGTACTTC
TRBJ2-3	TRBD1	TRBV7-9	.	CASSLGLGTASTDTQYF	TGTGCCAGCAGCTTGGGGCTCGGGACAGCTAGCACAGATACGCAGTATTTT
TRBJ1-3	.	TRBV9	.	CASSENRASGNTIYF	TGTGCCAGCAGCGAGAACAGGGCCTCTGGAAACACCATATATTTT
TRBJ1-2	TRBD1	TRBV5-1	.	CASSLEGQNYGYTF	TGCGCCAGCAGCTTGGAGGGACAGAACTATGGCTACACCTTC
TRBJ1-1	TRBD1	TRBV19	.	CASTPYRGNTEAFF	TGTGCCAGTACCCCATACAGGGGGAACACTGAAGCTTTCTTT
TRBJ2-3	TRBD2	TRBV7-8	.	CASSWTSGSTDTQYF	TGTGCCAGCAGCTGGACTAGCGGGAGCACAGATACGCAGTATTTT
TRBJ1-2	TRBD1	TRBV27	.	CASSSQGALNYGYTF	TGTGCCAGCAGTTCTCAGGGGGCCCTAAACTATGGCTACACCTTC
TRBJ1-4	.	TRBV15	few	CATSRELNEKLFF	TGTGCCACCAGCAGGGAGCTTAATGAAAAACTGTTTTTT